Here is one T cell receptor beta chain with its context. Its antigen is not identified. CDR1 and CDR2 from the germline V gene are SGHAT and FQDESV (reference sequence). V was clipped by 5 bases and J by 9 bases; unmatched bases: 11. This CDR3 region has 15 residues. This entry belongs to a study of blood T cells in healthy people across ages. Per sample, extraction of total RNA gave at least 6 micrograms in every case. Findings and caveats of the study: The study could not conclusively compare naive and antigen-experienced cells, given its unsorted PBMCs.

Through a sample-barcoded 5' primer and a J-beta primer mix, a second PCR was run for about 6 to 11 cycles. TCRdb called the 5' RACE reads again in MiXCR, with one record for every CDR3 protein. The sample lists hundreds of thousands of distinct CDR3 sequences, around a quarter occurring once. These data were also reused for a study on T cells of mothers and their children. That source notes: Versus unrelated pairs, overlap was slightly higher in related mother-child pairs, without reaching significance.

The specimen sequenced was blood. The gene calls are TRBV11-1 and TRBJ2-4, with 9 nucleotides matching TRBD1. This clonotype originated in a boy younger than 18 in good health. The CDR3: CASSPSQGANVIQYF. The CDR3 DNA follows: TGTGCCAGCAGCCCTTCACAGGGGGCGAATGTCATTCAGTACTTC.